The 28 T cell receptor beta chains reported below all come from one sample, sequenced in a study of blood T cell repertoires in COVID-19. Assay: immunoSEQ multiplex PCR; the TCRdb copy retains only in-frame clones and omits some. Here the sample spans about 220,000 clones, more than 75% being singletons. Sequenced sample: peripheral blood. These receptor sequences come from a human donor in a cohort sampled during active COVID-19.

The rearrangement uses TRBV21-1 and TRBJ2-7; whether TRBD1, the table's D call, matches the DNA was not checked. TRBV21-1 is designated a pseudogene. There are 16 residues in the CDR3. CDR3 in DNA: TGTGCCAGCAGCAAAGGGGGACAGGGGGACTCCTACGAGCAGTACTTC. Its protein product is CASSKGGQGDSYEQYF.

The rearrangement joins TRBV27 to TRBJ1-1; D is perhaps TRBD1 (5 bases). Per the germline V gene, CDR1 is MNHEY and CDR2 is SMNVEV (reference sequence). The CDR3 loop spans 13 amino acids. V was trimmed by 8 bases and J by 7 bases, leaving 17 bases between them. In DNA, the CDR3 is TGTGCCAGCCGGGGGGGGGTAGGCGGTGAAGCTTTCTTT. Protein sequence: CASRGGVGGEAFF.

The V call is TRBV19, the J call TRBJ2-3; 14 bases match TRBD2. Germline V gene lookup returns CDR1 LNHDA and CDR2 SQIVND (reference sequence). The junction had 4 bases not matched to a gene; V was cut back by 4 bases and J by 1 base. The CDR3 loop spans 17 amino acids. As DNA, the CDR3 is TGTGCCAGTAGTACGACGGGACTAGCGGGGGGCACAGATACGCAGTATTTT. It codes for CASSTTGLAGGTDTQYF.

The CDR3 DNA is TGTGCCACCAGTAGGGCGACCACTAAGAGGGATGAGCAGTTCTTC. Translating it yields CATSRATTKRDEQFF. The chain has TRBV24-1 and TRBJ2-1; possibly TRBD2 for D (5 bases). V lost 6 bases to trimming and J lost 8 bases, with 19 bases between them. Germline V gene lookup returns CDR1 KGHDR and CDR2 SFDVKD. This CDR3 is built from 15 residues.

The J gene is TRBJ2-5, the V gene TRBV7-6; D ambiguous. The CDR3 has 14 amino acids. Trimming removed 5 bases at V and 0 bases at J, with 10 bases between. CDR1 is SGHVS, CDR2 FNYEAQ, per germline. CDR3 bases: TGTGCCAGCAGCCCCCTATCGGACCAAGAGACCCAGTACTTC. Its translation is CASSPLSDQETQYF.

This clone was recorded many times. Within the sample, other DNA sequences also encode this same CDR3. The chain employs TRBV11-2 and TRBJ1-3; D not resolved. V lost 2 bases and J lost 1, with 6 bases in between. This CDR3 is 14 amino acids long. Germline CDR1 SGHAT, CDR2 FQNNGV. This CDR3 reads CASSLSGSGNTIYF. The CDR3 region has the DNA TGTGCCAGCAGCTTATCAGGTTCTGGAAACACCATATATTTT. Full variable domain (rest looked up from reference TRBV11-2 and TRBJ1-3): EAGVAQSPRYKIIEKRQSVAFWCNPISGHATLYWYQQILGQGPKLLIQFQNNGVVDDSQLPKDRFSAERLKGVDSTLKIQPAKLEDSAVYLCASSLSGSGNTIYFGEGSWLTVV.

This chain joins TRBV24-1 and TRBJ2-1; tentative D call: TRBD1 (5 bases). V lost 3 bases to trimming and J lost 3 bases, with 20 bases between them. CDR1 and CDR2 from the germline V gene are KGHDR and SFDVKD. The CDR3 covers 18 residues. CDR3 DNA: TGTGCCACCAGTGATCAAACCCACAGGCCCCCGGGCTACAATGAGCAGTTCTTC. This gives the protein CATSDQTHRPPGYNEQFF.

The chain recombines TRBV28 with TRBJ2-7; TRBD1 might be the D (6 bases). The V end was cut by 4 bases, the J end by 2 bases, with 15 bases between. The CDR3 is 15 residues long. The germline V gene has CDR1 MDHEN and CDR2 SYDVKM. The CDR3 region is CASSSPGEHPYEQYF. For the CDR3, the DNA is TGTGCCAGCAGTTCCCCAGGGGAACACCCCTACGAGCAGTACTTC.

V is TRBV10-1 and J is TRBJ2-4; possibly TRBD1 for D (5 bases). Germline V gives CDR1 WNHNN, CDR2 SYGVQD (reference sequence). V lost 6 bases and J 7 bases, leaving 13 bases between the germline ends. The CDR3 is 13 amino acids. The CDR3 sequence: CASSDGHGNIQYF. CDR3 bases: TGCGCCAGCAGCGATGGACATGGGAACATTCAGTACTTC.

The gene calls are TRBV27 and TRBJ2-7; D is perhaps TRBD1 (6 bases). Germline CDR1 is MNHEY and CDR2 is SMNVEV (reference sequence). This CDR3 is 15 amino acids long. V was pared by 3 bases and J by 6 bases, with 18 bases between. The DNA of the CDR3 is TGTGCCAGCAGTTTCCGCAGGGGCCATCCGACCGAGCAGTACTTC. This translates into CASSFRRGHPTEQYF.

For the CDR3, the DNA is TGTGCCAGCAGTTTATGGGGGGGTAATGAGCAGTTCTTC. Its translation is CASSLWGGNEQFF. The V gene is TRBV27, the J gene TRBJ2-1; TRBD2 matches at 7 bases. The CDR3 sequence is 13 residues long. Per germline, CDR1 MNHEY and CDR2 SMNVEV (reference sequence). With 1 base clipped from V and 7 bases from J, the junction kept 1 base outside the gene matches.

This chain links TRBV28 with TRBJ1-5; 7 bases map to TRBD1. Germline trimming cut 6 bases from V and 5 bases from J; bases unmatched to any gene: 7. The CDR3 has 14 amino acids. CDR1 MDHEN and CDR2 SYDVKM come from the germline V gene. Here the CDR3 reads CASSSGQGDQPQHF. The CDR3 DNA sequence: TGTGCCAGCAGCTCGGGGCAGGGGGATCAGCCCCAGCATTTT.

V is TRBV5-6 and J is TRBJ1-1; D is possibly TRBD1 (5 bases). Per germline, CDR1 SGHDT and CDR2 YYEEEE. V lost 4 bases to trimming and J lost 4 bases, with 14 bases between them. This CDR3 has 14 amino acids. The CDR3 region is CASSLGRAGTEAFF. The CDR3 region has the DNA TGTGCCAGCAGCCTGGGCAGGGCAGGCACTGAAGCTTTCTTT.

Of note for this clone: One end of the junction varies from germline; a read error may be responsible. The rearrangement uses TRBV7-7 and TRBJ1-3; 7 bases are a match to TRBD1. This CDR3 has 14 residues. CDR1 and CDR2 from the germline V gene are SSHAT and FNYEAQ (reference sequence). CDR3 sequence reads: CASSAGTAGNTIYF. CDR3 bases: TGTGCTAGCAGCGCCGGGACAGCTGGAAACACCATATATTTT. Together with reference TRBV7-7 and TRBJ1-3, the CDR3 gives the full variable domain: GAGVSQSPRYKVTKRGQDVTLRCDPISSHATLYWYQQALGQGPEFLTYFNYEAQPDKSGLPSDRFSAERPEGSISTLTIQRTEQRDSAMYRCASSAGTAGNTIYFGEGSWLTVV.

The genes are TRBV5-1 and TRBJ1-1, with 10 bases aligning to TRBD1. There are 13 residues in the CDR3. Germline V gives CDR1 SGHRS, CDR2 YFSETQ. V trimming: 5 bases; J trimming: 6 bases; junction bases outside the gene matches: 4. The CDR3 protein is CASSRQGASEAFF. CDR3 DNA sequence: TGCGCCAGCAGTCGACAGGGGGCGTCTGAAGCTTTCTTT.

The rearrangement uses TRBV5-5 and TRBJ1-3; D not resolved. The CDR3 has 18 amino acids. V was clipped by 0 bases and J by 0 bases, with 16 bases between them. CDR1 and CDR2 from the germline V gene are SGHKS and YYEKEE (reference sequence). The CDR3 bases are TGTGCCAGCAGCTTGGCCGGATTTGGTACGGGCTCTGGAAACACCATATATTTT. Its translation: CASSLAGFGTGSGNTIYF.

V gene TRBV14 combines with J gene TRBJ2-5; tentative D call: TRBD2 (5 bases). The germline V and J ends were trimmed by 0 bases and 5 bases, with 13 bases remaining between them. Germline CDR1 and CDR2: SGHDN and FVKESK. The CDR3 spans 15 residues. The CDR3: CASSQETGSGETQYF. In DNA form, the CDR3 reads TGTGCCAGCAGCCAAGAAACGGGGTCTGGGGAGACCCAGTACTTC.

The V gene is TRBV30, the J gene TRBJ2-3; weak D call: TRBD2 (5 bases). The CDR3 totals 14 residues. The germline V gene encodes CDR1 GTSNPN and CDR2 SVGIG (reference sequence). Trimming cost V 2 bases and J 6 bases, with 15 bases left between them. The CDR3 loop reads CAWSSSGLRDTQYF. As DNA, the CDR3 is TGTGCCTGGAGTAGTTCCGGACTCAGGGATACGCAGTATTTT. The whole variable domain, remainder taken from reference TRBV30 and TRBJ2-3, is SQTIHQWPATLVQPVGSPLSLECTVEGTSNPNLYWYRQAAGRGLQLLFYSVGIGQISSEVPQNLSASRPQDRQFILSSKKLLLSDSGFYLCAWSSSGLRDTQYFGPGTRLTVL.

This clone was observed once. The chain joins TRBV5-6 to TRBJ1-1; no definite D call. The CDR3 has 13 amino acids. Trimming took 4 bases from V and 5 from J, leaving 12 bases between them. From germline, CDR1 is SGHDT and CDR2 YYEEEE. For the CDR3, the DNA is TGTGCCAGCAGCCCCTCTTCGGGGACTGAAGCTTTCTTT. Translated: CASSPSSGTEAFF.

This clone was observed a single time. CDR3 nucleotide sequence: TGTGCCAGCAGCCGGGACAGGGATAATTATGAGCAGTTCTTC. This gives the protein CASSRDRDNYEQFF. The V gene is TRBV2, the J gene TRBJ2-1, with 9 bases identical to TRBD1. This CDR3 has 14 residues. CDR1 SNHLY and CDR2 FYNNEI come from the germline V gene. The ends lost 6 bases at V and 8 bases at J; junction bases unmatched: 8.

This clone has only one observation. This chain uses TRBV15 with TRBJ1-5, with a possible D match to TRBD1 (6 bases). CDR1 is LNHNV and CDR2 is YYDKDF in the germline V gene (reference sequence). CDR3 size: 17 residues. Between the trimmed V and J ends, which lost 3 bases and 2 bases, there was a span of 17 bases. The CDR3 loop reads CATSRDNRVRGNQPQHF. CDR3 DNA: TGTGCCACCAGCAGGGACAACAGGGTTCGGGGCAATCAGCCCCAGCATTTT.

The chain uses TRBV2 and TRBJ1-4, with D tentatively TRBD1 (6 bases). Trimming shortened V by 8 bases and J by 4 bases, and 20 bases separated the two germline ends. The CDR3 extends over 16 amino acids. CDR1 is SNHLY, CDR2 FYNNEI, per germline. CDR3 in amino acids: CASWGPGGVHNEKLFF. DNA for the CDR3: TGTGCCAGCTGGGGGCCCGGCGGCGTCCATAATGAAAAACTGTTTTTT.

This clone was observed a handful of times. The J gene is TRBJ1-2, the V gene TRBV30, with D hard to call. Deletions cut 7 bases from V and 7 bases from J, with 16 bases between. This CDR3 comprises 12 residues. Germline assignment: CDR1 GTSNPN and CDR2 SVGIG (reference sequence). The CDR3 nucleotides are TGTGCCTCTACCCGGGTTCTTAGTGGCTACACCTTC. It codes for CASTRVLSGYTF.

The gene calls are TRBV7-9 and TRBJ2-7; possible D gene TRBD1, 6 bases. V lost 1 base to trimming and J lost 2 bases, with 9 bases between them. The CDR3 has 14 amino acids. In germline, CDR1 is SEHNR, CDR2 FQNEAQ (reference sequence). CDR3 amino acids: CASSLGRGTYEQYF. The CDR3 DNA sequence: TGTGCCAGCAGCTTAGGAAGGGGGACCTACGAGCAGTACTTC.

The CDR3 nucleotides are TGTGCCAGCAGTGTCCGGGCGGGGGATATGGCCGGGGAGCTGTTTTTT. This codes for CASSVRAGDMAGELFF. The V call is TRBV6-4, the J call TRBJ2-2, with 7 nucleotides matching TRBD2. V gave up 4 bases and J gave up 6 bases; unmatched junction bases: 11. The CDR3 covers 16 residues. The V gene's germline CDR1 is MRHNA and CDR2 SNTAGT.

J is TRBJ2-1 and V is TRBV9; no definite D call. Trimming stripped 1 base from V and 9 bases from J, with 8 bases between. This CDR3 region has 12 residues. Germline values: CDR1 SGDLS, CDR2 YYNGEE. CDR3 sequence: CASSVRGTEQFF. The CDR3 nucleotides are TGTGCCAGCAGCGTAAGAGGTACTGAGCAGTTCTTC.

V gene TRBV5-1 combines with J gene TRBJ2-1, with a weak D call TRBD2 (6 bases). CDR1 SGHRS and CDR2 YFSETQ come from the germline V gene. V dropped 0 bases and J dropped 5 bases, with 12 bases sitting between them. The CDR3 covers 15 residues. CDR3 nucleotide sequence: TGCGCCAGCAGCTTGGTAGCTAGCGACAACAATGAGCAGTTCTTC. This sequence encodes CASSLVASDNNEQFF.

The chain combines TRBV4-2 with TRBJ2-1; no clear D gene. The CDR3 covers 14 residues. From germline, CDR1 is LGHNA and CDR2 YNFKEQ. With 3 bases removed from V and 7 bases from J, the gap between germline ends came to 13 bases. The DNA for the CDR3 is TGTGCCAGCAGCCAGAGCTCGCTACTGAATGAGCAGTTCTTC. Encoded protein: CASSQSSLLNEQFF.